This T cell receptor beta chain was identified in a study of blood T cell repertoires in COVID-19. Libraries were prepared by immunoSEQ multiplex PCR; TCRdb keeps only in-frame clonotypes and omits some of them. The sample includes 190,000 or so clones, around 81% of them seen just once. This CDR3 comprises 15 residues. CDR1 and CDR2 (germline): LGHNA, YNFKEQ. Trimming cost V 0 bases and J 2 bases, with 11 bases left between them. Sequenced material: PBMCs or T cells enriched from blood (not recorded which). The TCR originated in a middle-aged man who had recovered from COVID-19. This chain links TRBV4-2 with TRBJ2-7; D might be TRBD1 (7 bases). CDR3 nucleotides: TGTGCCAGCAGCCAAGAGGCGGGACAGACCTACGAGCAGTACTTC. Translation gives CASSQEAGQTYEQYF.